Sequencing of this TCR beta chain was carried out in a study of Ad26.COV2.S vaccination and SARS-CoV-2 variants. Germline CDR1 is MNHEY and CDR2 is SMNVEV (reference sequence). The CDR3 extends over 12 amino acids. Trimming cost V 8 bases and J 10 bases, with 14 bases left between them. General observations from the study: Non-spike TCR breadth showed similarity between vaccine and placebo recipients.

Some clones are missing from TCRdb's copy, which holds only in-frame ones; the method was immunoSEQ multiplex PCR. The sample records around 450,000 clones, about 88% being singletons. As to treatment: around 19 received Ad26.COV2.S at low or high dose, single or two shots; five or six received placebo; per-sample allocation not given. Repertoires come from day 63 after the first vaccine or placebo injection. Concerning this clone: The antigen remains undetermined.

The sequence was obtained from a person aged 18-60 years who received the Ad26.COV2.S COVID-19 vaccine or a placebo. The rearrangement uses TRBV27 and TRBJ1-4, with D possibly being TRBD1 (6 bases). The sample consisted of peripheral blood, taken in a trial of Ad26.COV2.S vaccine versus placebo. The CDR3 nucleotides are TGTGCCAGCCGACAGATAGGGGGAAAACTGTTTTTT. Its protein is CASRQIGGKLFF.